This T cell receptor beta chain was sequenced during a study of blood T cells in healthy people across ages. Findings and limits, study-wide: Long-lived donors exceeded aged donors in naive CD4+ cells and diversity.

This CDR3 spans 17 amino acids. CDR1 MNHEY and CDR2 SVGAGI come from the germline V gene. V was cut by 0 bases and J by 2 bases, with 11 bases left in between. Primers used in a second PCR of roughly 6 to 11 cycles were a sample-barcoded 5' primer and a J-beta primer mix. Each cDNA molecule, via a template-switch adaptor with 12 random nucleotides, was tagged. Via MiXCR, TCRdb re-called the 5' RACE reads, giving one row per CDR3 protein. The profile shows about 830,000 distinct CDR3 sequences, about 62% of them singletons. On this clonotype: The antigen remains undetermined.

It was 9.5 to 10 milliliters of peripheral blood that were drawn from each donor. V gene TRBV6-5 combines with J gene TRBJ2-6; maybe TRBD2 (5 bases). The sequenced sample was blood. The clonotype originates from a man aged 25-40 years in good health. The CDR3 protein is CASSYSIIGAGANVLTF. CDR3 in DNA: TGTGCCAGCAGTTACTCGATTATCGGGGCTGGGGCCAACGTCCTGACTTTC.